This TCR beta chain was retrieved from a study of blood T cell repertoires in COVID-19. Overall study: In each case, the material was cDNA or gDNA derived from T cells, B-cell-depleted T cells, or PBMCs.

This clone is a singleton in its sample. V lost 4 bases and J lost 2; bases outside the gene matches: 4. Germline-derived CDR1 and CDR2 are GTSNPN and SVGIG (reference sequence). This CDR3 contains 15 residues. Method: immunoSEQ multiplex PCR; TCRdb's copy keeps in-frame clones and lacks some. The sample yields roughly 250,000 clones, 65% to 90% seen once. This rearrangement joins TRBV30 to TRBJ2-1, with 11 bases aligning to TRBD2. The clonotype comes from a woman aged 70 to 79 with acute or convalescent COVID-19. The sample comprised peripheral blood. This CDR3 reads CAWTISGGAYNEQFF. The CDR3 coding sequence is TGTGCCTGGACTATTAGCGGGGGGGCCTACAATGAGCAGTTCTTC. Combining the CDR3 with reference TRBV30 and TRBJ2-1 gives the whole variable domain SQTIHQWPATLVQPVGSPLSLECTVEGTSNPNLYWYRQAAGRGLQLLFYSVGIGQISSEVPQNLSASRPQDRQFILSSKKLLLSDSGFYLCAWTISGGAYNEQFFGPGTRLTVL.